The following is a TCR beta chain sequence with its context. A second PCR, run for about 6 to 11 cycles, used a sample-barcoded 5' primer plus a J-beta primer mix. Each CDR3 protein gets one entry after TCRdb re-called the 5' RACE reads with MiXCR. The table lists under 1,000,000 distinct CDR3 sequences, more than 35% of them singletons. The data were taken from a study of blood T cells in healthy people across ages. V was clipped by 4 bases and J by 4 bases, with 13 bases between them. This CDR3 spans 14 amino acids. Germline loops: CDR1 SGHDN, CDR2 FVKESK. Sequencing was carried out using blood. The receptor's source is a man older than 75 in good health. V and J are TRBV14 and TRBJ1-2; D unresolved. As DNA, the CDR3 is TGTGCCAGCAGCCCCCGTGAGGGCCTCTATGGCTACACCTTC. Protein product: CASSPREGLYGYTF.